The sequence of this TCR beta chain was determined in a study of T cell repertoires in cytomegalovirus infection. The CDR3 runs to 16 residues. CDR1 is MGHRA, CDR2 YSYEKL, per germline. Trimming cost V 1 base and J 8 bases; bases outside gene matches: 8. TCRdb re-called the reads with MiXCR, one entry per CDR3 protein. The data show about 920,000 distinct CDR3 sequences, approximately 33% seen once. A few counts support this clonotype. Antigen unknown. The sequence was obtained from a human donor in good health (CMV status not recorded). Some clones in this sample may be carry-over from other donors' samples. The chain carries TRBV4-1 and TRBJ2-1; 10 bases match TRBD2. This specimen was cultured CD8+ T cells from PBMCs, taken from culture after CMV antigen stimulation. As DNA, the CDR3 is TGCGCCAGCAGCCAAGGGACAAGCGGGGGGGTAGATGAGCAGTTCTTC. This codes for CASSQGTSGGVDEQFF.